These 25 T cell receptor beta chains came from one sample sequenced in a study of blood T cell repertoires in COVID-19. Here immunoSEQ multiplex PCR was the method, and the copy in TCRdb shows in-frame clones only, minus some. Among 470,000 or so clones, 70% to 90% were seen once, and the ten largest hold roughly 1.8%. Material for sequencing was PBMCs or T cells enriched from blood (not recorded which). These receptors were taken from a woman aged 18-29 years with acute COVID-19.

This clone was detected once. V gene TRBV2 combines with J gene TRBJ2-1, with 9 bases identical to TRBD2. The ends lost 6 bases at V and 5 bases at J; junction bases unmatched: 11. The length of the CDR3 is 16 residues. In germline, CDR1 is SNHLY, CDR2 FYNNEI. CDR3 in amino acids: CASRTPGTSWNNEQFF. The CDR3 DNA sequence: TGTGCCAGCAGGACGCCCGGGACTAGCTGGAACAATGAGCAGTTCTTC.

This chain links TRBV19 with TRBJ2-1, with 13 bases identical to TRBD2. Losses at the gene ends were 5 bases for V and 16 bases for J; bases not matched to a gene: 17. The CDR3 consists of 16 residues. From germline, CDR1 is LNHDA and CDR2 SQIVND (reference sequence). This chain's CDR3 is CASSEPVGLAGAGRFF. The DNA for the CDR3 is TGTGCCAGTAGTGAACCAGTTGGACTAGCGGGAGCGGGTCGCTTCTTC.

This clone was seen just once. V usage is TRBV28 and J usage is TRBJ2-5; a weak D match, TRBD2 (6 bases). The V end was cut by 5 bases, the J end by 5 bases, with 12 bases between. In germline, CDR1 is MDHEN, CDR2 SYDVKM. CDR3 length: 13 residues. In DNA form, the CDR3 reads TGTGCCAGCAGTCAAGGACTACGGGAGACCCAGTACTTC. It is translated as CASSQGLRETQYF.

J is TRBJ2-7 and V is TRBV6-5, with D perhaps TRBD1 (6 bases). The CDR3 has 15 residues. Germline lookup yields CDR1 MNHEY and CDR2 SVGAGI. V lost 0 bases and J 0 bases, leaving 9 bases between the germline ends. CDR3 bases: TGTGCCAGCAGTTACTCGGGGACACACTCCTACGAGCAGTACTTC. Protein sequence: CASSYSGTHSYEQYF.

In this sample, this clone turned up a few times. The rearrangement joins TRBV6-5 to TRBJ2-3; possible D gene TRBD2, 7 bases. This CDR3 is 15 amino acids long. Germline CDR1 is MNHEY and CDR2 is SVGAGI. The ends were cut back, 6 bases at V and 0 bases at J, with 13 bases in the middle. This CDR3 reads CASSPRGPSTDTQYF. In nucleotides, the CDR3 is TGTGCCAGCAGCCCGCGGGGGCCAAGCACAGATACGCAGTATTTT.

This clone turned up a few times. Here the CDR3 DNA reads TGTGCCAGCAGCCCCCCGCGGGGGGCAAGAGGGCAGGAGCAGTTCTTC. As protein: CASSPPRGARGQEQFF. The rearrangement joins TRBV7-2 to TRBJ2-1; 8 bases match TRBD2. The CDR3 length is 16 residues. V shed 5 bases, J shed 10 bases, and the junction held 16 bases outside the gene matches. The V gene's germline CDR1 is SGHTA and CDR2 FQGNSA.

The chain couples TRBV19 to TRBJ1-3; D perhaps matches TRBD1 (6 bases). With 6 bases removed from V and 4 bases from J, the gap between germline ends came to 19 bases. The CDR3 length is 16 residues. The germline CDR1 and CDR2 sequences are LNHDA and SQIVND (reference sequence). In nucleotides, the CDR3 is TGTGCCAGTAGCCAAACTGGACAGCTGAGAGGAAACACCATATATTTT. Its protein is CASSQTGQLRGNTIYF.

The chain uses TRBV28 and TRBJ1-6; D remains ambiguous. V was cut by 3 bases and J by 9 bases, with 21 bases left in between. Germline assignment: CDR1 MDHEN and CDR2 SYDVKM. The length of the CDR3 is 17 residues. CDR3 amino acids: CASSFRGTSSGGSPLHF. CDR3 DNA: TGTGCCAGCAGTTTTCGGGGTACCTCAAGTGGCGGTTCACCCCTCCACTTT.

The genes are TRBV6-5 and TRBJ2-7, with D perhaps TRBD1 (6 bases). CDR1 and CDR2 (germline): MNHEY, SVGAGI. This CDR3 spans 14 amino acids. V lost 0 bases to trimming and J lost 6 bases, with 12 bases between them. CDR3 in DNA: TGTGCCAGCAGTTACTCGAAAGGGGGTCGCGAGCAGTACTTC. Translated: CASSYSKGGREQYF.

The V and J genes are TRBV7-2 and TRBJ2-1; D may be TRBD1 (5 bases). Per germline, CDR1 SGHTA and CDR2 FQGNSA. The V end was cut by 5 bases, the J end by 2 bases, with 13 bases between. This CDR3 is built from 15 residues. The CDR3 region is CASSQTSGTYNEQFF. CDR3 in DNA: TGTGCCAGCAGCCAAACGTCAGGGACCTACAATGAGCAGTTCTTC.

V usage is TRBV7-9 and J usage is TRBJ2-5; weak D call: TRBD2 (6 bases). The germline gives CDR1 SEHNR, CDR2 FQNEAQ (reference sequence). V was pared by 6 bases and J by 0 bases, with 8 bases between. The CDR3 has 13 amino acids. CDR3 region: CASRGGDQETQYF. The CDR3 DNA sequence: TGTGCCAGCAGGGGCGGGGACCAAGAGACCCAGTACTTC.

The rearrangement joins TRBV12-3 or TRBV12-4 to TRBJ1-2; 9 bases are a match to TRBD1. The CDR3 sequence is 12 residues long. The V and J ends lost 6 bases and 8 bases, in that order; junction bases with no gene match: 4. The CDR3 loop is CASSRTGAGYTF. In nucleotides, the CDR3 is TGTGCCAGCAGCCGGACAGGGGCCGGCTACACCTTC.

The rearrangement links TRBV3-1 (or the pseudogene TRBV3-2) to TRBJ2-7; 9 positions agree with TRBD1. Germline assignment: CDR1 LGHDT and CDR2 YNNKEL (reference sequence). The CDR3 totals 14 residues. The trim removed 2 bases at V and 6 bases at J, leaving 5 bases unmatched. The CDR3 DNA reads TGTGCCAGCAGCCAATCACGACAGGGGGGCGAGCAGTACTTC. This encodes CASSQSRQGGEQYF.

The chain carries TRBV13 and TRBJ2-1, with TRBD2 as a possible D gene (6 bases). The length of the CDR3 is 16 residues. The germline V gene has CDR1 PRHDT and CDR2 FYEKMQ (reference sequence). V lost 6 bases to trimming and J lost 3 bases, with 18 bases between them. The CDR3 sequence is CASSEPRLEHYNEQFF. CDR3 in DNA: TGTGCCAGCAGTGAACCCCGACTAGAGCACTACAATGAGCAGTTCTTC.

This sequence joins TRBV27 and TRBJ2-7; the match to TRBD2 covers 13 bases. The V gene's germline CDR1 is MNHEY and CDR2 SMNVEV (reference sequence). The CDR3 is made up of 20 amino acids. After removal of 5 bases from V and 3 bases from J, the junction contained 19 bases not matched to a gene. CDR3 protein: CASSPTLRLAGGRRYYEQYF. CDR3 bases: TGTGCCAGCAGTCCTACCTTAAGACTAGCGGGAGGACGGAGGTACTACGAGCAGTACTTC.

The gene calls are TRBV3-1 (or the pseudogene TRBV3-2) and TRBJ2-7; 8 nucleotides line up with TRBD1. Germline V gene data show CDR1 as LGHDT and CDR2 as YNNKEL (reference sequence). The ends lost 3 bases at V and 4 bases at J; junction bases unmatched: 8. The CDR3 totals 15 residues. CDR3 coding DNA: TGTGCCAGCAGCCACCGAGTGAGACAGGGGTACGAGCAGTACTTC. This translates into CASSHRVRQGYEQYF.

V and J are TRBV7-5 and TRBJ2-7; the D call of TRBD1 is as the table states it, not checked on the DNA. TRBV7-5 is marked as a pseudogene. The CDR3 contains 13 residues. The CDR3 nucleotides read TGTGTCAGAAGCGGCTCGGACAGATACGAGCAGTACTTC. Encoded protein: CVRSGSDRYEQYF.

The rearrangement links TRBV13 to TRBJ1-2; D gene ambiguous. The V end lost 2 bases, the J end lost 2 bases, and 9 bases lay between the germline ends. This CDR3 is built from 14 residues. Germline CDR1 and CDR2: PRHDT and FYEKMQ (reference sequence). CDR3 bases: TGTGCCAGCAGCTTAACAGCAGAGAACTATGGCTACACCTTC. Amino acids: CASSLTAENYGYTF.

This chain links TRBV2 with TRBJ2-1; 7 nucleotides agree with TRBD1. Germline CDR1 reads SNHLY; CDR2 reads FYNNEI. The CDR3 contains 13 residues. V dropped 7 bases and J dropped 2; count of bases not matched to a gene: 2. CDR3 region: CASNTGAYNEQFF. For the CDR3, the DNA is TGTGCCAGCAATACAGGGGCCTACAATGAGCAGTTCTTC.

The V call is TRBV9, the J call TRBJ2-3, with 7 nucleotides matching TRBD1. With V trimmed by 4 bases and J by 1 base, 12 bases remained unmatched. Germline V gives CDR1 SGDLS, CDR2 YYNGEE. The CDR3 loop spans 17 amino acids. The CDR3 here is CASSHPITGQGTDTQYF. In DNA, the CDR3 is TGTGCCAGCAGCCATCCTATCACTGGACAGGGCACAGATACGCAGTATTTT.

The J gene is TRBJ2-1, the V gene TRBV4-3; 7 bases are shared with TRBD2. V was clipped by 0 bases and J by 6 bases; unmatched bases: 5. The CDR3 spans 15 residues. Per the germline V gene, CDR1 is LGHNA and CDR2 is YSLEER. The CDR3 is CASSQDHLAGNEQFF. CDR3 DNA: TGCGCCAGCAGCCAAGACCACTTAGCGGGCAATGAGCAGTTCTTC.

V usage is TRBV11-3 and J usage is TRBJ2-1, with TRBD2 matching 7 bases. CDR1 is SGHNT, CDR2 YENEEA, per germline. The CDR3 runs to 13 residues. The junction had 7 bases not matched to a gene; V was cut back by 5 bases and J by 9 bases. CDR3 protein: CASSPTPGGEQFF. Written as DNA, the CDR3 is TGTGCCAGCAGCCCAACGCCGGGGGGTGAGCAGTTCTTC.

The CDR3 region has the DNA TGCGCCAGCAGCCCGGGACTAGCGGGCTACGAGCAGTACTTC. It codes for CASSPGLAGYEQYF. This chain links TRBV4-3 with TRBJ2-7, with 12 nucleotides matching TRBD2. Looked up from germline, CDR1 is LGHNA and CDR2 is YSLEER. This CDR3 is built from 14 residues. Trimming at V came to 4 bases and at J to 3 bases, leaving 1 base not matched to a gene.

The chain employs TRBV18 and TRBJ2-2; 7 positions match TRBD2. The germline gives CDR1 KGHSH, CDR2 LQKENI. This CDR3 is built from 17 residues. Losses at the gene ends were 4 bases for V and 0 bases for J; bases not matched to a gene: 8. The DNA for the CDR3 is TGTGCCAGCTCACAAAGGACTAGTGGCACGAACACCGGGGAGCTGTTTTTT. It encodes CASSQRTSGTNTGELFF. Full variable domain (missing parts from reference TRBV18 and TRBJ2-2): NAGVMQNPRHLVRRRGQEARLRCSPMKGHSHVYWYRQLPEEGLKFMVYLQKENIIDESGMPKERFSAEFPKEGPSILRIQQVVRGDSAAYFCASSQRTSGTNTGELFFGEGSRLTVL.

This sequence joins TRBV7-2 and TRBJ2-4; TRBD2 matches 15 bases. CDR3 length: 17 residues. CDR1 SGHTA and CDR2 FQGNSA come from the germline V gene. The V gene end was trimmed by 5 bases and the J gene end by 7 bases; junction bases not matched to a gene: 9. The CDR3, as DNA: TGTGCCAGCAGCCCCACCGGGACTAGCGGGGGGATCAACATTCAGTACTTC. This gives the protein CASSPTGTSGGINIQYF.